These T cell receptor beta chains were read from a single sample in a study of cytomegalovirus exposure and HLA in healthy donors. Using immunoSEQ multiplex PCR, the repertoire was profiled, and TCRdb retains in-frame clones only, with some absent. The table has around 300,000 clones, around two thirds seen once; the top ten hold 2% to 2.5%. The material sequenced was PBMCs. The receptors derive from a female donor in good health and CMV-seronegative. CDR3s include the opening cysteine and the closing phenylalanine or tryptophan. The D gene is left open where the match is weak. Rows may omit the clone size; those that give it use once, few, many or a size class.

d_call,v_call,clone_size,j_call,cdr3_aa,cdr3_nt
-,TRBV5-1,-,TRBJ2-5,CASRSWGGLQETQYF,TGCGCCAGCAGATCCTGGGGCGGCCTCCAAGAGACCCAGTACTTC
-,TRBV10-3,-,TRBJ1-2,CAMSFGATQYGYTF,TGTGCCATGAGTTTTGGGGCCACCCAGTATGGCTACACCTTC
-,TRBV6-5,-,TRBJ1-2,CASRERDWANYGYTF,TGTGCCAGCAGGGAAAGGGACTGGGCTAACTATGGCTACACCTTC
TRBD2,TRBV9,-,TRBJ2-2,CASSVGLAGTGELFF,TGTGCCAGCAGCGTAGGTCTAGCGGGCACCGGGGAGCTGTTTTTT
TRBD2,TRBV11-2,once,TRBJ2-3,CASSREGLDTQYF,TGTGCCAGCAGCCGGGAGGGCCTCGATACGCAGTATTTT
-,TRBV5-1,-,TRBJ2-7,CASSFNNEDIRPLPDEQYF,TGCGCCAGCAGCTTTAACAATGAGGACATCAGGCCCCTGCCCGACGAGCAGTACTTC
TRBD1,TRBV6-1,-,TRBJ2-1,CATGQEPRIEQFF,TGTGCCACAGGACAGGAGCCCAGGATTGAGCAGTTCTTC
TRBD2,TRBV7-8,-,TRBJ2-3,CASSSRGILAGGRVTDTQYF,TGTGCCAGCAGCTCAAGGGGGATACTAGCGGGAGGGCGGGTCACAGATACGCAGTATTTT
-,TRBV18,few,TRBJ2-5,CASSPTIGRAPQETQYF,TGTGCCAGCTCACCAACGATCGGCAGGGCACCCCAAGAGACCCAGTACTTC
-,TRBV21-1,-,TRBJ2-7,CASSKSVQLRGQYF,TGTGCCAGCAGCAAATCGGTACAGCTCAGGGGGCAGTACTTC
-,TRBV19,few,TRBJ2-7,CASSIDYLNYEQYF,TGTGCCAGTAGTATAGACTATCTAAACTACGAGCAGTACTTC
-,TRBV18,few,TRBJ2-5,CASSRRVETQYF,TGTGCCAGCTCTCGCAGGGTCGAGACCCAGTACTTC
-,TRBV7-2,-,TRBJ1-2,CASSLDTDIRLYGYTF,TGTGCCAGCAGCTTAGATACGGACATAAGATTGTATGGCTACACCTTC
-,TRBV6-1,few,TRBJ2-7,CASSTGQGVIYEQYF,TGTGCCAGCAGCACTGGGCAGGGTGTAATCTACGAGCAGTACTTC
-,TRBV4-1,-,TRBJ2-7,CASSQDRGLGSGPNYEQYF,TGCGCCAGCAGCCAAGATCGAGGACTTGGTAGCGGTCCAAACTACGAGCAGTACTTC
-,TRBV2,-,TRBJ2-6,CASRLMREANVLTF,TGTGCCAGCAGGTTAATGAGGGAGGCCAACGTCCTGACTTTC
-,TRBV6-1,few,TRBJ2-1,CASSEPGRHEQFF,TGTGCCAGCAGCGAACCTGGGAGGCATGAGCAGTTCTTC
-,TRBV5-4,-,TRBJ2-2,CASSLALNSLRATGELFF,TGTGCCAGCAGCTTAGCTTTGAACTCCCTTAGAGCGACCGGGGAGCTGTTTTTT
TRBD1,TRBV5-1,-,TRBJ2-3,CASMESQGATDTQYF,TGCGCCAGCATGGAATCACAGGGGGCTACAGATACGCAGTATTTT
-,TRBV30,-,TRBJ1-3,CAWSFQGFRDAIYF,TGTGCCTGGAGTTTTCAGGGCTTTCGTGACGCCATATATTTT
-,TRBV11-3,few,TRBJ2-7,CASKASIRSYEQYF,TGTGCCAGCAAAGCGTCCATTAGATCCTACGAGCAGTACTTC
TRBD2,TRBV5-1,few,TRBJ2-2,CASSRSGNSNTGELFF,TGCGCCAGCAGCCGTAGCGGGAATTCGAACACCGGGGAGCTGTTTTTT
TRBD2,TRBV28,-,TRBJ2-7,CASSYSIDGTSAIYEQYF,TGTGCCAGCAGTTACTCGATAGACGGGACTAGCGCAATCTACGAGCAGTACTTC
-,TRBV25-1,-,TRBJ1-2,CASSPGGGYTF,TGTGCCAGCAGCCCTGGGGGGGGCTACACCTTC
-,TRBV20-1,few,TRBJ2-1,CSAYGMHEQFF,TGCAGTGCCTACGGGATGCATGAGCAGTTCTTC
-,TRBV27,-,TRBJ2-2,CASSGAGDLTGELFF,TGTGCCAGCTCCGGGGCAGGGGACCTCACTGGGGAGCTGTTTTTT
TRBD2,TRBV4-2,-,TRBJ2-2,CASSQGSGRGTGELFF,TGTGCCAGCAGCCAAGGTAGCGGGAGAGGCACCGGGGAGCTGTTTTTT
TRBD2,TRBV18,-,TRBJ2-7,CASSPRLAGAYEQYF,TGTGCCAGCTCACCCAGACTAGCGGGAGCCTACGAGCAGTACTTC
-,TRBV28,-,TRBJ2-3,CASSSGTLTDTQYF,TGTGCCAGCTCGAGCGGGACACTCACAGATACGCAGTATTTT
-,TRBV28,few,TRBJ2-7,CATETRALIQSSYEQYF,TGTGCCACCGAAACGAGGGCCCTAATCCAAAGCTCCTACGAGCAGTACTTC
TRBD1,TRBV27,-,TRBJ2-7,CASSLTPGTATYEQYF,TGTGCCAGCAGTTTAACCCCCGGGACAGCCACCTACGAGCAGTACTTC
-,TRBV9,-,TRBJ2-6,CATSGSGANVLTF,TGTGCCACCTCGGGGTCTGGGGCCAACGTCCTGACTTTC
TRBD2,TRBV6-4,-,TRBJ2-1,CASSEASGRAGEQFF,TGTGCCAGCAGTGAAGCTAGCGGGAGGGCCGGTGAGCAGTTCTTC
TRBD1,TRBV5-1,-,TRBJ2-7,CASSLGGIRDRDYEQYF,TGCGCCAGCAGCTTAGGGGGAATCCGGGACAGAGACTACGAGCAGTACTTC
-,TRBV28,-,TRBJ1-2,CASSTSDSFGDGYTF,TGTGCCAGCAGTACCTCGGACAGTTTTGGGGATGGCTACACCTTC
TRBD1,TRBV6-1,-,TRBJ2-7,CASSSVGQGAYEQYF,TGTGCCAGCAGTTCCGTGGGACAGGGGGCCTACGAGCAGTACTTC
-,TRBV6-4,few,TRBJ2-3,CASSDRGAATDTQYF,TGTGCCAGCAGTGATAGGGGCGCGGCGACAGATACGCAGTATTTT
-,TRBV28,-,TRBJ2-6,CASSFSVGANVLTF,TGTGCCAGCAGTTTTTCGGTCGGGGCCAACGTCCTGACTTTC
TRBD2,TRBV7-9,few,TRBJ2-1,CASSLVAGETYWNEQFF,TGTGCCAGCAGCTTAGTAGCGGGAGAGACCTACTGGAATGAGCAGTTCTTC
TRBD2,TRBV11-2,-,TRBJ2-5,CASSLGASGDEETQYF,TGTGCCAGCAGCTTAGGAGCCAGCGGGGACGAAGAGACCCAGTACTTC
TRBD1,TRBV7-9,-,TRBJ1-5,CSSSAGTGDQPQHF,TGTTCCAGCAGCGCCGGGACAGGGGATCAGCCCCAGCATTTT
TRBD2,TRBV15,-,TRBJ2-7,CATSRDTLRGLAGYIRIVEQYF,TGTGCCACCAGCAGAGATACCCTCCGAGGGCTAGCGGGATACATAAGAATCGTCGAGCAGTACTTC
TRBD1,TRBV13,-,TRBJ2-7,CASSPGQGAYEQYF,TGTGCCAGCAGCCCCGGACAGGGGGCGTACGAGCAGTACTTC
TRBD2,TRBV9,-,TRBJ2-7,CASSDRAGVSSEQYF,TGTGCCAGCAGCGACCGAGCGGGAGTATCCTCCGAGCAGTACTTC
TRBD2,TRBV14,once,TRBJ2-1,CASSQYPPGLAVYNEQFF,TGTGCCAGCAGCCAATACCCCCCGGGACTAGCGGTTTACAATGAGCAGTTCTTC
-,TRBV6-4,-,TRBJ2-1,CASSDSAGSYNEQFF,TGTGCCAGCAGTGACTCTGCGGGGTCCTACAATGAGCAGTTCTTC
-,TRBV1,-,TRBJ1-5,CPSSFGGGQPQHF,TGCCCCAGCAGTTTCGGGGGGGGTCAGCCCCAGCATTTT
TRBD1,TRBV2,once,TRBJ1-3,CASSEEGRGVPGNTIYF,TGTGCCAGCAGTGAAGAGGGCAGGGGGGTCCCTGGAAACACCATATATTTT
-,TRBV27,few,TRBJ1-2,CASSSRTARSYGYTF,TGTGCCAGCAGTTCCCGGACAGCGCGGAGCTACGGCTACACCTTC
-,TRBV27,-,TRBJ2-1,CASSYTGSEQFF,TGTGCCAGCAGTTACACAGGGAGCGAGCAGTTCTTC